This T cell receptor (beta chain) was retrieved from a study of cytomegalovirus exposure and HLA in healthy donors. The donors were part of the validation cohort of 95 to 150 subjects. That cohort was separate from the first cohort, which comprised 550 to 750 subjects. The repertoire was sequenced with immunoSEQ multiplex PCR; TCRdb's copy has only in-frame clones and lacks some. The sample shows more than 95,000 clones, 80% to 90% of them seen only once. This CDR3 region has 15 residues. CDR1 SGHNT and CDR2 YENEEA come from the germline V gene. V trimming: 4 bases; J trimming: 8 bases; junction bases outside the gene matches: 13.

The sequence came from a man between 18 and 35 years old in good health and CMV-seropositive. This chain connects TRBV11-3 to TRBJ2-7; 8 bases are a match to TRBD1. Input material: PBMCs. The CDR3 DNA follows: TGTGCCAGCAGCTCCGAGACAGGGGAACATAAAAAGCAGTACTTC. Amino acids: CASSSETGEHKKQYF.